The source of this T cell receptor beta chain is a study of blood T cell repertoires in COVID-19. Overall study context: Donors in the United States, Italy and Spain gave samples during acute or convalescent COVID-19. Sources were T cells, B-cell-depleted T cells, or PBMCs; the material itself was cDNA or gDNA.

Trimming cost V 6 bases and J 0 bases, with 9 bases left between them. The CDR3 is 13 amino acids. Per the germline V gene, CDR1 is SGHTA and CDR2 is FQGNSA. Clones were sequenced by immunoSEQ multiplex PCR, and TCRdb holds only the in-frame ones, with some missing. The sample lists more than 90,000 clones; roughly 90% were seen once. The sample consisted of peripheral blood. This chain connects TRBV7-2 to TRBJ2-7, with D possibly TRBD2 on 6 matching bases. This clonotype was sampled from a human donor in a cohort sampled during active COVID-19. CDR3 residues: CASRRDFSYEQYF. The CDR3 DNA reads as TGTGCCAGCAGGCGGGACTTCTCCTACGAGCAGTACTTC.